This TCR beta chain comes out of a study of cytomegalovirus exposure and HLA in healthy donors. The wider study: A preliminary data release comprised tens of millions of unique TCRs obtained from HLA-typed donors.

Primers: 60 Vbeta forward and 13 Jbeta reverse. Generated by immunoSEQ multiplex PCR, the TCRdb table keeps only in-frame clones and is missing some. The data hold 160,000 or so clones, with over 75% observed a single time. Trimming cost V 0 bases and J 14 bases; bases outside gene matches: 13. Germline V gene sequence: CDR1 LNHDA, CDR2 SQIVND (reference sequence). The CDR3 has 15 residues. As regards this clone: Its specificity is not known.

Study observations and caveats: The authors assumed roughly uniform sequencing depth across donors for presence/absence analyses. The study recorded 150 to 200 TCR beta chains that were cytomegalovirus-associated.

The clonotype comes from a woman aged 25 to 45 in good health and CMV-seronegative. V and J are TRBV19 and TRBJ1-1; 9 bases map to TRBD1. The sequenced sample consisted of PBMCs. CDR3 amino acids: CASSIDTLGTGSTFF. CDR3 bases: TGTGCCAGTAGTATAGACACCCTCGGGACAGGGTCCACGTTCTTT.